The next 20 T cell receptor beta chains were all read from a single sample in a study of regulatory T cells in long-lasting Graves disease. Time point here: persistent/refractory GD, antithyroid drugs over 5 years with positive TRAb. RNA extracted from PBMCs served as the sequencing template. Through Arm-PCR of CDR3 regions and iRepertoire HTBI primers, TCR beta libraries were built. TCRdb re-derived calls from the multiplex PCR reads in MiXCR, one entry per CDR3 protein. The sample shows 350,000 to 450,000 distinct CDR3 sequences, approximately 25% of them seen only once. The sequencing used peripheral blood mononuclear cells (PBMCs), collected when the disease was refractory, from a patient treated with antithyroid drugs. These TCRs come from a woman in her 40s with Graves disease.

A few counts support this clonotype. This chain joins TRBV7-8 and TRBJ2-5; 9 nucleotides match TRBD1. The CDR3 is made up of 16 amino acids. Germline-derived CDR1 and CDR2 are SGHVS and FQNEAQ. V lost 2 bases and J lost 9; bases outside the gene matches: 13. This chain's CDR3 is CASSLRSPGQGEAQYF. In DNA, the CDR3 is TGTGCCAGCAGCTTAAGATCCCCGGGACAGGGCGAGGCCCAGTACTTC.

This sequence joins TRBV10-2 and TRBJ2-1; a possible D gene is TRBD2 (5 bases). Germline assignment: CDR1 WSHSY and CDR2 SAAADI. The CDR3 loop spans 10 amino acids. Trimming cost V 10 bases and J 10 bases, with 11 bases left between them. In DNA, the CDR3 is TGCGCCACGGGGAAAAGGGAGCAGTTCTTC. This encodes CATGKREQFF.

Points on this clonotype: At one of its ends the junction is not consistent with the germline gene, which may arise from a read error. The chain couples TRBV28 to TRBJ1-3; D gene uncertain. CDR1 is MDHEN and CDR2 is SYDVKM in the germline V gene. The CDR3 has 13 amino acids. The CDR3 here is CASSLTAGDTIYF. Here the CDR3 DNA reads TGTGCCAGCAGTTTAACGGCTGGAGACACCATATATTTT.

The sample holds many counts of this clonotype. The chain recombines TRBV28 with TRBJ2-5, with D perhaps TRBD1 (6 bases). Trimming took 3 bases from V and 5 from J, leaving 16 bases between them. Germline V lookup: CDR1 MDHEN, CDR2 SYDVKM. This CDR3 is 15 amino acids long. CDR3 sequence: CASSFVGAAGETQYF. As DNA, the CDR3 is TGTGCCAGCAGTTTTGTGGGGGCCGCTGGGGAGACCCAGTACTTC.

This clonotype was counted between two and nine times. CDR3 sequence (DNA): TGTGCCAGCAGCTCGGCAAACTACGAGCAGTACTTC. It encodes CASSSANYEQYF. V and J are TRBV7-9 and TRBJ2-7, with D unclear. Trimming left V 4 bases short and J 3 bases short, with 7 bases between. From germline, CDR1 is SEHNR and CDR2 FQNEAQ (reference sequence). CDR3 length equals 12 residues. The whole variable domain, filled in from reference TRBV7-9 and TRBJ2-7, reads DTGVSQNPRHKITKRGQNVTFRCDPISEHNRLYWYRQTLGQGPEFLTYFQNEAQLEKSRLLSDRFSAERPKGSFSTLEIQRTEQGDSAMYLCASSSANYEQYFGPGTRLTVT.

The rearrangement joins TRBV14 to TRBJ2-2; 13 nucleotides agree with TRBD2. Trimming removed 1 base from V and 8 bases from J; junction bases left unmatched: 7. Germline CDR1 and CDR2: SGHDN and FVKESK. CDR3 length equals 17 residues. CDR3 coding DNA: TGTGCCAGCAGCCAAGTTAGAGGACTAGCGGGAGTAGGGGAGCTGTTTTTT. Protein sequence: CASSQVRGLAGVGELFF.

This clonotype was counted many times. The V gene is TRBV20-1, the J gene TRBJ2-7, with TRBD2 matching over 13 bases. The CDR3 is made up of 15 amino acids. Germline CDR1 reads DFQATT; CDR2 reads SNEGSKA (reference sequence). The junction had 10 bases not matched to a gene; V was cut back by 5 bases and J by 6 bases. The CDR3 nucleotides read TGCAGTGCTCGGGGACTAGCGGGACTATTCGGCGAGCAGTACTTC. Translating gives CSARGLAGLFGEQYF.

Turning to this clonotype: The junction differs from germline at one of its ends, possibly a read error. The chain recombines TRBV28 with TRBJ1-3, with a weak D call TRBD1 (5 bases). This CDR3 has 17 residues. Germline loops: CDR1 MDHEN, CDR2 SYDVKM. CDR3 coding DNA: TGTGCCAGCAGTTTCAGAGATGACAGTATCTCTGGAAACACCACATATTTT. Encoded protein: CASSFRDDSISGNTTYF.

The chain uses TRBV11-2 and TRBJ2-7; the match to TRBD2 covers 9 bases. V lost 4 bases, J lost 4 bases, and 11 bases stayed unmatched. The CDR3 has 16 amino acids. Germline V gives CDR1 SGHAT, CDR2 FQNNGV. CDR3 in amino acids: CASSSLVKRGEYEQYF. The CDR3 nucleotides read TGTGCCAGCAGCTCTCTCGTCAAGCGGGGGGAATACGAGCAGTACTTC.

There are many counts of this clonotype. The rearrangement uses TRBV2 and TRBJ1-1, with D uncertain. CDR1 is SNHLY and CDR2 is FYNNEI in the germline V gene. This CDR3 is built from 16 residues. The ends were cut back, 4 bases at V and 0 bases at J, with 15 bases in the middle. This CDR3 is CASSARPPRMNTEAFF. The CDR3 bases are TGTGCCAGCAGTGCGAGACCACCCAGGATGAACACTGAAGCTTTCTTT.

V gene TRBV5-8 combines with J gene TRBJ2-2, with D tentatively TRBD1 (6 bases). This CDR3 region has 16 residues. Germline CDR1 is SGHTS and CDR2 is YDEGEE. The V and J ends lost 2 bases and 5 bases respectively, with 16 bases between them. As DNA, the CDR3 is TGTGCCAGCAGCTTCGAACAGGGATGGCGGACCGGGGAGCTGTTTTTT. This sequence encodes CASSFEQGWRTGELFF.

The J gene is TRBJ2-2, the V gene TRBV14; D gene unclear. With 2 bases removed from V and 6 bases from J, the gap between germline ends came to 7 bases. There are 13 residues in the CDR3. CDR1 and CDR2 (germline): SGHDN, FVKESK. The CDR3 bases are TGTGCCAGCAGCCAAAAAGGCTCCGGGGAGCTGTTTTTT. Amino acids: CASSQKGSGELFF.

In the case of this clonotype: One end of the junction varies from germline; a read error may be responsible. V is TRBV7-9 and J is TRBJ1-1; tentatively, D is TRBD1 (5 bases). The CDR3 loop spans 14 amino acids. Germline assignment: CDR1 SEHNR and CDR2 FQNEAQ (reference sequence). This CDR3 is CASSLSSGSTDAFF. Written as DNA, the CDR3 is TGTGCCAGCAGCTTAAGTTCAGGGTCCACTGACGCTTTCTTT.

Notes on this clonotype: This is likely an artifact of a read error, given a far larger clone one base away. The chain couples TRBV6-1 to TRBJ1-5, with TRBD1 matching 9 bases. V lost 4 bases and J lost 4; bases outside the gene matches: 11. The CDR3 loop spans 17 amino acids. The V gene's germline CDR1 is MNHNS and CDR2 SASEGT. CDR3 sequence reads: CASSAGQGPLGNQPQHF. In DNA form, the CDR3 reads TGTGCCAGCAGTGCGGGACAGGGACCCTTGGGGAATCAGCCCCAGCATTTT.

The chain uses TRBV29-1 and TRBJ1-2; D possibly corresponds to TRBD1 (6 bases). Germline-derived CDR1 and CDR2 are SQVTM and ANQGSEA. Deletions cut 4 bases from V and 7 bases from J, with 16 bases between. This CDR3 has 13 residues. The CDR3 is CSVGEQGNGGYTF. The CDR3 region has the DNA TGCAGCGTTGGGGAACAGGGAAATGGTGGCTACACCTTC. The full variable domain, rest sourced from reference TRBV29-1 and TRBJ1-2, is SAVISQKPSRDICQRGTSLTIQCQVDSQVTMMFWYRQQPGQSLTLIATANQGSEATYESGFVIDKFPISRPNLTFSTLTVSNMSPEDSSIYLCSVGEQGNGGYTFGSGTRLTVV.

The sample holds a few counts of this clonotype. In DNA, the CDR3 is TGTGCCAGCTCAGGGTTCTCCTATGGCTACACCTTC. It encodes CASSGFSYGYTF. The chain has TRBV9 and TRBJ1-2, with a possible D match to TRBD1 (5 bases). Trimming shortened V by 7 bases and J by 4 bases, and 11 bases separated the two germline ends. The CDR3 contains 12 residues. Germline V lookup: CDR1 SGDLS, CDR2 YYNGEE.

For this clonotype: A far larger clone lies a single base away; this is likely a read error. The rearrangement joins TRBV2 to TRBJ1-3, with D possibly being TRBD1 (5 bases). This CDR3 region has 16 residues. Germline values: CDR1 SNHLY, CDR2 FYNNEI. The CDR3 reads CASGQPGRISGNTIYF. Here the CDR3 DNA reads TGCGCCAGCGGCCAACCGGGACGGATCTCTGGAAACACCATATATTTT.

This sequence joins TRBV6-1 and TRBJ1-1, with unresolved D. There are 13 residues in the CDR3. Germline V gene lookup returns CDR1 MNHNS and CDR2 SASEGT. V shed 7 bases and J shed 4 bases, with 13 bases lying between them. The CDR3 DNA is TGTGCCAGCACCCTAGCTGGGAGCACTGAAGCTTTCTTT. Its translation: CASTLAGSTEAFF.

For this clonotype: A read error is likely, as this CDR3 ends without the conserved phenylalanine or tryptophan. V and J are TRBV11-2 and TRBJ2-2; possible D gene TRBD1, 5 bases. Trimming took 1 base from V and 6 from J, leaving 6 bases between them. From germline, CDR1 is SGHAT and CDR2 FQNNGV. The CDR3 spans 13 residues. As DNA, the CDR3 is TGTGCCAGCAGCTTAGGACAGCCCGGGGAGCTGTTTTCT. Translating gives CASSLGQPGELFS.

This clonotype was recorded many times. This chain uses TRBV12-3 or TRBV12-4 with TRBJ1-1; no definite D call. V gave up 3 bases and J gave up 4 bases, with 12 bases separating them. The length of the CDR3 is 14 residues. The CDR3: CASSFRQQSTEAFF. In DNA, the CDR3 is TGTGCCAGCAGTTTCCGGCAGCAGTCCACTGAAGCTTTCTTT.